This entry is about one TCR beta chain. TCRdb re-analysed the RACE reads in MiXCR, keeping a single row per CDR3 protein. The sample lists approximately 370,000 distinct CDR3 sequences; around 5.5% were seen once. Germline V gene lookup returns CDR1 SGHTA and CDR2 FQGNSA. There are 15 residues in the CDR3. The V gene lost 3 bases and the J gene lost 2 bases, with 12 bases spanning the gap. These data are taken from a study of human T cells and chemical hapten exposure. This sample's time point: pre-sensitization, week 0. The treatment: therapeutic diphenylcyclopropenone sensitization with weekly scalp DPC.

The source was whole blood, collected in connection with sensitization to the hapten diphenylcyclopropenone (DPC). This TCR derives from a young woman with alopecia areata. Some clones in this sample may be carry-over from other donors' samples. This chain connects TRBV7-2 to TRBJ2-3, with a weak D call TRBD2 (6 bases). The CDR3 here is CASSFKAGLTDTQYF. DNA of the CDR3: TGTGCCAGCAGCTTTAAGGCGGGACTCACAGATACGCAGTATTTT. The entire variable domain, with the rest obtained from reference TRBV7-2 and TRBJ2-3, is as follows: GAGVSQSPSNKVTEKGKDVELRCDPISGHTALYWYRQSLGQGLEFLIYFQGNSAPDKSGLPSDRFSAERTGGSVSTLTIQRTQQEDSAVYLCASSFKAGLTDTQYFGPGTRLTVL.